These T cell receptor beta chains were read from a single sample in a study of blood T cells in healthy people across ages. TCRdb redid the calling of the 5' RACE reads with MiXCR, one entry per CDR3 protein. The data contain 980,000 or so distinct CDR3 sequences, around 49% of them singletons. Sequencing was carried out using blood. These receptors came from a man aged 25 to 45 in good health. The CDR3 runs from the conserved cysteine through the conserved F or W. A D gene is named only where the DNA matches it firmly. Clone size, where shown, is once, few, many, or a class for clones that have expanded.

j_call d_call v_call clone_size cdr3_length cdr3_nt cdr3_aa
TRBJ2-1 TRBD1 TRBV4-3 many 19 TGCGCCAGCAGCCAAGATCAAATCGGACCGGGACAGGGGTACAATGAGCAGTTCTTC CASSQDQIGPGQGYNEQFF
TRBJ1-1 NA TRBV7-9 NA 16 TGTGCCAGCAGCTTAACCCGGGACATTGGGTCTAACGAAGCTTTCTTT CASSLTRDIGSNEAFF
TRBJ1-4 NA TRBV28 NA 14 TGTGCCAGCCTCGACAGTGTAACTAATGAAAAACTGTTTTTT CASLDSVTNEKLFF
TRBJ2-7 TRBD1 TRBV5-1 few 13 TGCGCCAGCAGCCCACCGACAGGGAACGAGCAGTACTTC CASSPPTGNEQYF
TRBJ2-7 TRBD2 TRBV30 once 13 TGTGCCTGGAAAGCGGGGGAGTACAATGAGCAGTACTTC CAWKAGEYNEQYF
TRBJ1-2 TRBD1 TRBV6-5 NA 15 TGTGCCAGCAGTTACGGGGCAGGGGGGAGCTATGGCTACACCTTC CASSYGAGGSYGYTF
TRBJ2-7 NA TRBV20-1 few 13 TGCAGTGCTGACCAAGACGGGGGAAACGAGCAGTACTTC CSADQDGGNEQYF
TRBJ2-5 NA TRBV3-1 NA 14 TGTGCCAGCAGCCCCCTGGCACCCGAAGAGACCCAGTACTTC CASSPLAPEETQYF
TRBJ2-4 NA TRBV6-2/TRBV6-3 NA 13 TGTGCCAGCAGTTACGGTCTGAATTGGGAGCAGTACTTC CASSYGLNWEQYF
TRBJ1-2 NA TRBV4-2 few 14 TGTGCCAGCAGCCAAGACAGGGGCAGGGATGGCTACACCTTC CASSQDRGRDGYTF
TRBJ1-2 NA TRBV27 few 17 TGTGCCAGCAGTTTATTCAGTTCGGGGCAGGGCTCCTATGGCTACACCTTC CASSLFSSGQGSYGYTF
TRBJ2-7 TRBD1 TRBV20-1 once 15 TGCAGTGCTCCGGGACAGGGGGCACGGGTCTACGAGCAGTACTTC CSAPGQGARVYEQYF
TRBJ2-7 TRBD2 TRBV7-2 few 15 TGTGCCAGCAGCCCCTCCCCGGGGGGGGCCTACGAGCAGTACTTC CASSPSPGGAYEQYF
TRBJ2-3 NA TRBV6-1 many 13 TGTGCCAGCAGCCCCGGACCCCCCGCTACGCAGTATTTT CASSPGPPATQYF
TRBJ2-5 NA TRBV7-6 NA 13 TGTGCCAGCAGCGGCGGGACCACAGGGCCCCAGTACTTC CASSGGTTGPQYF
TRBJ1-5 NA TRBV7-2 few 15 TGTGCCAGCAGCTCGGTGGGGGGGAGCAATCAGCCCCAGCATTTT CASSSVGGSNQPQHF
TRBJ2-1 NA TRBV7-2 NA 14 TGTGCCAGCAGCCTGACAGGTCCTGCCTACGAGCAGTTCTTC CASSLTGPAYEQFF
TRBJ2-2 TRBD1 TRBV5-1 NA 14 TGCGCCAGCAGCTCAACAGGGGACACCGGGGAGCTGTTTTTT CASSSTGDTGELFF
TRBJ2-7 TRBD2 TRBV20-1 few 13 TGCAGTGCTCGTATCGGGGGGTCCTACGAGCAGTACTTC CSARIGGSYEQYF
TRBJ2-4 NA TRBV12-3/TRBV12-4 NA 13 TGTGCCAGCAGTCGAGGACAGCAATCCCTTCAGTACTTC CASSRGQQSLQYF
TRBJ2-3 TRBD1 TRBV7-9 NA 16 TGTGCCAGCAGCTTCAAACGGGAAGGGGGCGAAGGTACGCAGTATTTT CASSFKREGGEGTQYF
TRBJ2-3 NA TRBV5-6 NA 15 TGTGCCAGCAGGGTGGGGGGTTTATCGACAGATACGCAGTATTTT CASRVGGLSTDTQYF
TRBJ2-7 TRBD2 TRBV29-1 NA 13 TGCAGCGTAGTCGGACGGGGGGCCTACGAGCAGTACTTC CSVVGRGAYEQYF
TRBJ2-1 TRBD1 TRBV7-2 NA 15 TGTGCCAGCAGGATGACAGGGGATAACTACAATGAGCAGTTCTTC CASRMTGDNYNEQFF
TRBJ1-5 NA TRBV28 NA 15 TGTGCCAGCAGTTGGGACATCGAGGGGAATCAGCCCCAGCATTTT CASSWDIEGNQPQHF
TRBJ2-1 TRBD1 TRBV20-1 NA 17 TGCAGTGCTAGACCGTCCGGACAGGGCTATAGGGACAATGGGCAGTTCTTC CSARPSGQGYRDNGQFF
TRBJ2-1 NA TRBV25-1 NA 16 TGTGCCAGCAGTGAATCAGGGGCTAGCTCCTACAATGAGCAGTTCTTC CASSESGASSYNEQFF
TRBJ1-5 NA TRBV20-1 many 18 TGCAGTGCTAACACGAGAGGATTGCAGGGTCATATCAATCAGCCCCAGCATTTT CSANTRGLQGHINQPQHF
TRBJ2-7 NA TRBV20-1 NA 14 TGCAGTGCTAGAGGGAGAGGGGACCCCTACGAGCAGTACTTC CSARGRGDPYEQYF
TRBJ2-3 NA TRBV7-3 NA 15 TGTGCCAGCAGCTTAATGGGGCCTCTCACAGATACGCAGTATTTT CASSLMGPLTDTQYF
TRBJ2-5 NA TRBV7-2 NA 14 TGTGCCAGCAGCACTAGGACAGTACAAGAGACCCAGTACTTC CASSTRTVQETQYF
TRBJ2-1 NA TRBV4-3 few 18 TGCGCCAGCAGCCAAGATCATCCGGGCGTTGGTGGGGGCGATGAGCAGTTCTTC CASSQDHPGVGGGDEQFF
TRBJ2-3 NA TRBV6-5 NA 15 TGTGCCAGCAGTTACGGGGGGACAGTTACAGATACGCAGTATTTT CASSYGGTVTDTQYF
TRBJ1-4 NA TRBV30 few 15 TGTGCCTGGAGTGGACAGGCTGCAACTAATGAAAAACTGTTTTTT CAWSGQAATNEKLFF
TRBJ1-5 TRBD1 TRBV12-3/TRBV12-4 NA 17 TGTGCCAGCAGTCCACGGACAGGGGGCGCAGAAAATCAGCCCCAGCATTTT CASSPRTGGAENQPQHF
TRBJ2-5 NA TRBV6-5 NA 12 TGTGCCAGCAGATCGACTGGTAGGACCCAGTACTTC CASRSTGRTQYF
TRBJ1-2 NA TRBV9 NA 13 TGTGCCAGCAGCGAGGGCCCGACCTATGGCTACACCTTC CASSEGPTYGYTF